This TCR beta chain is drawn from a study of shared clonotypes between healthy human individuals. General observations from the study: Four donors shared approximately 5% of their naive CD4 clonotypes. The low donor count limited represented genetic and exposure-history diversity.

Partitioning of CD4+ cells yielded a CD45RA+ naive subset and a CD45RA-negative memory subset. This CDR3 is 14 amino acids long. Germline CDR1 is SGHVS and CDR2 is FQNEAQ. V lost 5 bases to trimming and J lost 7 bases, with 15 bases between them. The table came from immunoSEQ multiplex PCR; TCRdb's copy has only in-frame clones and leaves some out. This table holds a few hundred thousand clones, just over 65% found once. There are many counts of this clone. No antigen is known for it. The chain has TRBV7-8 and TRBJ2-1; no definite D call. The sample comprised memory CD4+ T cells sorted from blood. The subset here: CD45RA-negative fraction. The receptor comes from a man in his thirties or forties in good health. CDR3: CASSPTTLRNEQFF. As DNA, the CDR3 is TGTGCCAGCAGCCCAACGACCCTCCGGAATGAGCAGTTCTTC.